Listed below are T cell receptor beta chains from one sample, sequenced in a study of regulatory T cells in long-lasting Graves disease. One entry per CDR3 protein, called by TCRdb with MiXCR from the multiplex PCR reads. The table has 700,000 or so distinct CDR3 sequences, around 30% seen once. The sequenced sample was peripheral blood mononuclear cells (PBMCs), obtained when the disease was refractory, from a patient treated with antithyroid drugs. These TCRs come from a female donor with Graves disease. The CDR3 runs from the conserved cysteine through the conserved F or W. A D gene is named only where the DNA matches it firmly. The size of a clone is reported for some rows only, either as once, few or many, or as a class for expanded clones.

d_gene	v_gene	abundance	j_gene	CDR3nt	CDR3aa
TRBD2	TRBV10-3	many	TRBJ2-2	TGTGCCATCAGAACTAGCGGAGAGAACACCGGGGAGCTGTTTTTT	CAIRTSGENTGELFF
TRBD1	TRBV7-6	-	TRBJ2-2	TGTGCCAGCAGCTTAGTGGTGAGACAGGGAGACACCGGGGAGCTGTTTTTT	CASSLVVRQGDTGELFF
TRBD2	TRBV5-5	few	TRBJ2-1	TGTGCCAGCAGCTTGGTCCCTAGCGGGAGGGCCGGTAATGAGCAGTTCTTC	CASSLVPSGRAGNEQFF
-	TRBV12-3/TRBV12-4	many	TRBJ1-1	TGTGCCAGCAGATCCAACAGGGTCCAGGACGGACCTGAAGCTTTCTTT	CASRSNRVQDGPEAFF
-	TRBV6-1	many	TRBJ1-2	TGTGCCACCCTGACTGAAGGTTTCTATGGCTACACCTTC	CATLTEGFYGYTF
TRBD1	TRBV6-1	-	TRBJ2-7	TGTGCCAGCAGAACAGGGGGTAGCGACGAGCAGTACTTC	CASRTGGSDEQYF
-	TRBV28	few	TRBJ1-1	TGTGCCAGCAGTGTGGTTGTAGGTCGGAACACTGAAGCTTTCTTT	CASSVVVGRNTEAFF
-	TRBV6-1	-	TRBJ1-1	TGTGCCAGCGGATTTAGGGAAGTAGGGACGAACACTGAAGCTTTCTTT	CASGFREVGTNTEAFF
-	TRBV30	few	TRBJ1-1	TGTGCCTGGAGTGTATACCAGGAAGCTTTCTTT	CAWSVYQEAFF
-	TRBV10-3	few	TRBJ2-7	TGTGCCATCAGTGGGGCGGCCGGCTCCTACGAGCAGTACTTC	CAISGAAGSYEQYF
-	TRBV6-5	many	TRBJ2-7	TGTGCCAGCAGTTACTCGGCCAACGAGGGCTACGAGCAGTACTTC	CASSYSANEGYEQYF
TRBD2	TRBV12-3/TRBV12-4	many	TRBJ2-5	TGTGCCAGCAGTTTAATGGCTAGCGGGAGGGGAGAGACCCAGTACTTC	CASSLMASGRGETQYF
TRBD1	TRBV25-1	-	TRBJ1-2	TGTGCCAGCAGTGCCTCAGGGGGCCTCGGCTACACCTTC	CASSASGGLGYTF
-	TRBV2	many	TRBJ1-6	TGTGCCAGCAGCGGGAGTCGGTCGCGGGATAATTCACCCCTCCACTTT	CASSGSRSRDNSPLHF
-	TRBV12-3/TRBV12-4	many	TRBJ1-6	TGTGCCAGCAGCTTGTATAATTCACCCCTCCACTTT	CASSLYNSPLHF